This TCR beta chain was recorded in a study of blood T cell repertoires in COVID-19. Looking at the study overall: In each case, the material was cDNA or gDNA derived from T cells, B-cell-depleted T cells, or PBMCs.

Participants came from 20 to 25 US areas, aged roughly 18 to 89 years. Researchers sorted participants into cohorts using their self-reported clinical history. Measured with immunoSEQ multiplex PCR; TCRdb has only the in-frame clones, and not every one. The table records about 100,000 clones, about 86% of them present only once. CDR1 MNHEY and CDR2 SMNVEV come from the germline V gene (reference sequence). V lost 7 bases, J lost 2 bases, and 18 bases lay in between. This CDR3 spans 16 amino acids. The receptor was isolated from a woman aged 45-65 years who had recovered from COVID-19. Source material: PBMCs or T cells enriched from blood (not recorded which). The chain couples TRBV27 to TRBJ1-5, with D tentatively TRBD1 (6 bases). CDR3 in DNA: TGTGCCAGCAAAGCGAGGGGGGGGGTAGGCAATCAGCCCCAGCATTTT. Translating gives CASKARGGVGNQPQHF.